These T cell receptor beta chains were read from a single sample in a study of blood T cells in healthy people across ages. TCRdb itself ran the 5' RACE reads through MiXCR, one entry per CDR3 protein. The sample holds 1,500,000 or so distinct CDR3 sequences, around 59% seen once. What was sequenced was blood. These receptor sequences come from a man between 18 and 35 years old in good health. Each CDR3 is given with its conserved first and last residue. A D gene is named only where the DNA matches it firmly. Some rows have no size entry. The others give once, few or many, or a class for an expanded clone.

V gene	J gene	D gene	clone size	CDR3 length	CDR3 DNA	CDR3 protein
TRBV12-3/TRBV12-4	TRBJ2-7	TRBD2	.	14	TGTGCCAGCACCCCACGGACTAGTCACGACGAGCAGTACTTC	CASTPRTSHDEQYF
TRBV7-9	TRBJ2-1	TRBD1	once	14	TGTGCCAGCAGCGATTCGGACAGGGGGCATGAGCAGTTCTTC	CASSDSDRGHEQFF
TRBV9	TRBJ1-2	TRBD1	few	16	TGTGCCAGCAGCGTAGCCACTGGACAGGGATACTATGGCTACACCTTC	CASSVATGQGYYGYTF
TRBV29-1	TRBJ2-2	TRBD1	.	15	TGCAGCGTTGAAGGGACAGGGGAGTCCCCCGGGGAGCTGTTTTTT	CSVEGTGESPGELFF
TRBV4-2	TRBJ2-3	.	.	15	TGTGCCAGCAGCCAAGATCCCAGTATCTCAGATACGCAGTATTTT	CASSQDPSISDTQYF
TRBV6-5	TRBJ2-7	.	.	13	TGTGTCAGTAGCGGGACAGCCTCCTACGAGCAGTACTTC	CVSSGTASYEQYF
TRBV4-1	TRBJ2-7	.	.	15	TGCGCCAGCAGGCTCGGACTATCCCCTATCTACGAGCAGTACTTC	CASRLGLSPIYEQYF
TRBV4-1	TRBJ2-7	.	many	13	TGCGCCAGCAGCCAATCTCCCAGCTACGAGCAGTACTTC	CASSQSPSYEQYF
TRBV7-2	TRBJ2-7	.	few	14	TGTGCCAGCAGCCCCCAGGACAGTGTCTCCGAGCAGTACTTC	CASSPQDSVSEQYF
TRBV2	TRBJ2-1	TRBD1	.	15	TGTGCCAGCAGCCAAGGGGGCGCTTTGATTACTGAGCAGTTCTTC	CASSQGGALITEQFF
TRBV6-2/TRBV6-3	TRBJ2-7	.	.	16	TGTGCCAGCAGTTACCCCACCGGGAGTGAGACCTACGAGCAGTACTTC	CASSYPTGSETYEQYF
TRBV2	TRBJ2-7	TRBD1	.	13	TGTGCCAGCGAGGGACAGGGGGCCTACGAGCAGTACTTC	CASEGQGAYEQYF
TRBV12-3/TRBV12-4	TRBJ2-7	.	.	14	TGTGCCAGCAGTTTAGAGAACAGGGCCTACGAGCAGTACTTC	CASSLENRAYEQYF